This T cell receptor (beta chain) was found in a study of radiotherapy plus CTLA-4 blockade in lung cancer (dated 2018 in TCRdb). The study in broad terms: Among enrolled patients, about 19% had an objective response and approximately 30% reached disease control. Points the paper makes about the study in general: The strongest predictors of response, as reported, were early dynamic changes in blood T cell clones along with a rise in serum interferon-beta after radiation. TCR clones derived from tumors expanded in peripheral blood after treatment with radiotherapy and ipilimumab.

In regard to this clone: This clone's antigen is unknown. No much larger clone is present one base from it, and per-base qualities are unavailable.

For CDR1 and CDR2, the germline V gene lists SGHAT and FQNNGV. Relative to germline, V is missing 5 bases and J is missing 0 bases, with 1 base of the junction outside any gene match. Counted from cysteine to phenylalanine, this CDR3 has 13 amino acids. Solely the CDR3 DNA is kept, with 39 bases framed from the first base. The library relied on the immunoSEQ multiplex PCR assay. TCRdb provides this immuneACCESS table in a form limited to in-frame rearrangements. Some clones are lacking; in checked studies, under half of them reflect an unresolved V gene, and why the rest are absent is not known. Counted in this sample were some 92,000 clones; 75% to 85% of them appeared once. Under 4% of the sample is held by the ten biggest clonotypes. The study evaluated CTLA-4 blockade (ipilimumab) given together with focal radiation therapy in patients who had chemo-refractory metastatic non-small-cell lung cancer.

The clonotype originates from a human donor with non-small cell lung cancer who had a partial response to radiotherapy plus ipilimumab. This receptor chain uses TRBV11-2 and TRBJ2-7; TRBD2 fits 7 bases in the junction. The sample here was peripheral blood, taken from a patient treated with radiotherapy plus ipilimumab. The CDR3 corresponds to CASSRTSSYEQYF. The nucleotide sequence reads as follows: TGTGCCAGCAGCCGGACTAGCTCCTACGAGCAGTACTTC.